One and the same sample provided the 19 T cell receptor beta chains below, sequenced in a study of blood T cell repertoires in COVID-19. Here immunoSEQ multiplex PCR was the method, and the copy in TCRdb shows in-frame clones only, minus some. Counted here are 150,000 to 200,000 clones, approximately 80% occurring once; the ten biggest clones make up approximately 12%. Sequenced input: PBMCs or T cells enriched from blood (not recorded which). Every receptor here comes from a man aged 50 to 60 who had recovered from COVID-19.

J is TRBJ2-1 and V is TRBV7-8; 11 bases map to TRBD2. Trimming cost V 5 bases and J 4 bases; bases outside gene matches: 10. The CDR3 sequence is 17 residues long. CDR1 and CDR2 from the germline V gene are SGHVS and FQNEAQ. The CDR3 DNA reads as TGTGCCAGCAGCCAAACAGCTAGCGGGGGGTGGTACAATGAGCAGTTCTTC. It specifies CASSQTASGGWYNEQFF.

J is TRBJ2-1 and V is TRBV1; whether TRBD2, the table's D call, matches the DNA was not checked. TRBV1 is reported as a pseudogene. The CDR3 is made up of 17 amino acids. The CDR3 spells CTSSQDPGLAGYNEQFF. The CDR3 coding sequence is TGCACCAGCAGCCAAGATCCCGGACTAGCGGGGTACAATGAGCAGTTCTTC.

This chain joins TRBV5-1 and TRBJ1-5; 7 nucleotides line up with TRBD1. The CDR3 loop spans 15 amino acids. The V and J ends lost 0 bases and 3 bases, in that order; junction bases with no gene match: 3. The germline V gene encodes CDR1 SGHRS and CDR2 YFSETQ. CDR3 coding DNA: TGCGCCAGCAGCTTGGACCAGGGGGACAATCAGCCCCAGCATTTT. This sequence encodes CASSLDQGDNQPQHF.

The genes are TRBV10-3 and TRBJ1-4; possibly TRBD1 for D (5 bases). V was trimmed by 2 bases and J by 9 bases, leaving 13 bases between them. Germline CDR1 ENHRY, CDR2 SYGVKD. The CDR3 is 14 residues long. The CDR3 spells CAISENIQEKKLFF. The DNA for the CDR3 is TGTGCCATCAGTGAGAACATACAGGAGAAAAAACTGTTTTTT.

This chain uses TRBV28 with TRBJ1-1, with TRBD1 identical over 8 bases. This CDR3 is 15 amino acids long. Germline V gives CDR1 MDHEN, CDR2 SYDVKM. Trimming took 5 bases from V and 4 from J; bases not matched to a gene: 9. The CDR3 bases are TGTGCCAGCAGTGCGGCGGACAGGGAGGTCACTGAAGCTTTCTTT. This codes for CASSAADREVTEAFF.

The V gene is TRBV4-1, the J gene TRBJ1-2; no clear D. The CDR3 sequence is 17 residues long. V gave up 10 bases and J gave up 1 base, with 25 bases separating them. The germline V gene encodes CDR1 MGHRA and CDR2 YSYEKL. The CDR3 nucleotides are TGCGCCACCGCCGCGTCCGCCGGTGCCTTCAATAACTATGGCTACACCTTC. This encodes CATAASAGAFNNYGYTF.

V is TRBV20-1 and J is TRBJ2-5, with 9 bases aligning to TRBD1. Looked up from germline, CDR1 is DFQATT and CDR2 is SNEGSKA (reference sequence). This CDR3 contains 15 residues. V lost 3 bases, J lost 6 bases, and 11 bases stayed unmatched. Written as DNA, the CDR3 is TGCAGTGCTAGTACCGGGACAGGGTCGATGAAGACCCAGTACTTC. It translates to CSASTGTGSMKTQYF.

This chain uses TRBV6-8 with TRBJ2-3; 8 bases align to TRBD1. V gave up 7 bases and J gave up 3 bases; unmatched junction bases: 6. CDR1 MNHGY and CDR2 SAAAGT come from the germline V gene. This CDR3 has 14 residues. Here the CDR3 reads CASNRGFMTDTQYF. The CDR3 DNA reads TGTGCCAGCAACAGGGGGTTTATGACAGATACGCAGTATTTT.

V and J are TRBV5-1 and TRBJ1-1, with D possibly being TRBD1 (6 bases). Between the trimmed V and J ends, which lost 5 bases and 1 base, there was a span of 18 bases. CDR1 and CDR2 from the germline V gene are SGHRS and YFSETQ. The CDR3 is 16 amino acids. CDR3 in DNA: TGCGCCAGCAGAAATTCGGCAGGGGTGACGAACACTGAAGCTTTCTTT. Amino acid sequence: CASRNSAGVTNTEAFF.

The chain joins TRBV3-1 (or the pseudogene TRBV3-2) to TRBJ1-1, with D unclear. Trimming pared 3 bases from V and 1 base from J, leaving 9 bases between. The length of the CDR3 is 14 residues. Germline-derived CDR1 and CDR2 are LGHDT and YNNKEL (reference sequence). The CDR3 DNA reads as TGTGCCAGCAGCCATTCTGGCAAGAACACTGAAGCTTTCTTT. Its translation: CASSHSGKNTEAFF.

The chain carries TRBV20-1 and TRBJ2-7; no definite D call. Germline V gene sequence: CDR1 DFQATT, CDR2 SNEGSKA (reference sequence). Trimming removed 1 base at V and 4 bases at J, with 5 bases between. The CDR3 contains 11 residues. CDR3: CSARVRYEQYF. The CDR3 bases are TGCAGTGCTAGAGTACGGTACGAGCAGTACTTC.

The rearrangement links TRBV6-6 to TRBJ1-5; maybe TRBD1 (6 bases). Trimming shortened V by 5 bases and J by 1 base, and 12 bases separated the two germline ends. Looked up from germline, CDR1 is MNHNY and CDR2 is SVGAGI (reference sequence). This CDR3 has 15 residues. The DNA for the CDR3 is TGTGCCAGCAGTCTTTGGACAGTGAGCAATCAGCCCCAGCATTTT. This gives the protein CASSLWTVSNQPQHF.

The chain has TRBV7-9 and TRBJ1-2; the D is unclear. This CDR3 has 13 residues. In germline, CDR1 is SEHNR, CDR2 FQNEAQ (reference sequence). Trimming left V 5 bases short and J 4 bases short, with 11 bases between. Here the CDR3 DNA reads TGTGCCAGCAGCGCGCGGTATAGCTATGGCTACACCTTC. This translates into CASSARYSYGYTF.

The chain carries TRBV5-6 and TRBJ2-3, with 9 bases matching TRBD2. Germline CDR1 and CDR2: SGHDT and YYEEEE. J gave up 4 bases and V 4 bases, and 10 bases lay outside the gene matches. The CDR3 consists of 16 residues. This chain's CDR3 is CASSHPASGVADTQYF. CDR3 sequence (DNA): TGTGCCAGCAGCCACCCGGCTAGCGGGGTTGCAGATACGCAGTATTTT.

The V and J genes are TRBV9 and TRBJ1-1; TRBD1 agrees at 10 bases. CDR3 size: 15 residues. The V and J ends lost 0 bases and 3 bases, in that order; junction bases with no gene match: 2. CDR1 is SGDLS, CDR2 YYNGEE, per germline. The CDR3 is CASSVEGQGYTEAFF. CDR3 nucleotide sequence: TGTGCCAGCAGCGTAGAGGGACAGGGGTACACTGAAGCTTTCTTT.

This CDR3 is CASSPGGGPPDTQYF. The CDR3 bases are TGTGCCAGCAGCCCTGGGGGGGGCCCGCCAGATACGCAGTATTTT. The rearrangement links TRBV9 to TRBJ2-3, with a weak D call TRBD2 (7 bases). V lost 4 bases and J 4 bases, leaving 16 bases between the germline ends. Germline loops: CDR1 SGDLS, CDR2 YYNGEE. This CDR3 comprises 15 residues.

The chain uses TRBV9 and TRBJ1-1; no clear D gene. The V end lost 4 bases, the J end lost 1 base, and 11 bases lay between the germline ends. The CDR3 length is 14 residues. Germline CDR1 and CDR2: SGDLS and YYNGEE. The CDR3 loop reads CASSPREENTEAFF. The CDR3 bases are TGTGCCAGCAGCCCGCGGGAGGAGAACACTGAAGCTTTCTTT.

V and J are TRBV3-1 (or the pseudogene TRBV3-2) and TRBJ1-2; TRBD1 matches at 8 bases. This CDR3 spans 13 amino acids. V was clipped by 1 base and J by 7 bases; unmatched bases: 2. Germline loops: CDR1 LGHDT, CDR2 YNNKEL (reference sequence). DNA of the CDR3: TGTGCCAGCAGCCAAGGGACAGGGCCTGGCTACACCTTC. This encodes CASSQGTGPGYTF.

The genes are TRBV7-2 and TRBJ2-5; 9 bases are a match to TRBD2. The germline V gene has CDR1 SGHTA and CDR2 FQGNSA. The CDR3 spans 14 residues. Trimming removed 4 bases from V and 5 bases from J; junction bases left unmatched: 5. The CDR3, as DNA: TGTGCCAGCAGCTCCAGCGGGGGGCGTGAGACCCAGTACTTC. Protein product: CASSSSGGRETQYF.